This note documents a single TCR beta chain sequence. As yet, its antigen is unknown. V lost 5 bases and J lost 3, with 13 bases in between. CDR1 and CDR2 (germline): LNHDA, SQIVND (reference sequence). The length of the CDR3 is 14 residues. This sample is part of a study of shared clonotypes between healthy human individuals. Study-level findings and limits: Owing to a small donor count, the genetic and exposure-history diversity represented was limited. Clonotypes shared by all four sorted-subset donors had higher generation probabilities than non-shared clonotypes. In a few donors, roughly 5.2% of naive CD4 clonotypes appeared in common.

Researchers partitioned CD4+ cells into CD45RA+ naive and CD45RA-negative memory subsets. The assay was immunoSEQ multiplex PCR, and TCRdb's table has in-frame clones only and misses some. Among fewer than 850,000 clones, around 72% were seen once, and the ten largest hold approximately 1.8%. Material for sequencing was memory CD4+ T cells sorted from blood. Specified subset: CD45RA-negative fraction. The TCR sequence derives from a woman younger than 45 in good health. V and J are TRBV19 and TRBJ1-1; D perhaps matches TRBD1 (5 bases). CDR3 bases: TGTGCCAGTAGTGACCAGGGAAGGGACACTGAAGCTTTCTTT. Its protein is CASSDQGRDTEAFF.